Listed below are T cell receptor beta chains from one sample, sequenced in a study of CD8 T cells in ankylosing spondylitis. TCRdb redid the calling of the 5' RACE reads with MiXCR, one entry per CDR3 protein. The data show 200,000 to 250,000 distinct CDR3 sequences, with about 17% seen just once and about 42% held by the top ten. Material: blood, either unsorted or a sorted T cell fraction (not recorded which). The receptor source for this set is a male donor with ankylosing spondylitis. CDR3s include the opening cysteine and the closing phenylalanine or tryptophan. A D gene is named only where the DNA matches it firmly. Size is omitted from some rows. Given values are once, few, many or a class for expanded clones.

CDR3: CSARGPSYEQYF
DNA: TGCAGTGCCCGCGGACCAAGCTACGAGCAGTACTTC
D: NA
V: TRBV20-1
size: few
J: TRBJ2-7

CDR3: CAWSRDTKETQYF
DNA: TGTGCCTGGAGCCGGGACACTAAAGAGACCCAGTACTTC
D: NA
V: TRBV30
size: NA
J: TRBJ2-5

CDR3: CASSLASRRQFF
DNA: TGCGCCAGCAGCTTGGCCTCGAGAAGGCAGTTCTTC
D: NA
V: TRBV5-1
size: NA
J: TRBJ2-1

CDR3: CSARAPNRGPNYGYTF
DNA: TGCAGTGCTAGAGCCCCAAACAGGGGCCCTAACTATGGCTACACCTTC
D: TRBD1
V: TRBV20-1
size: many
J: TRBJ1-2

CDR3: CSAPPRALEMAKPYEQYF
DNA: TGCAGTGCTCCCCCTAGAGCACTCGAAATGGCAAAACCCTACGAGCAGTACTTC
D: NA
V: TRBV20-1
size: many
J: TRBJ2-7

CDR3: CASSKLPGRETQYF
DNA: TGTGCCAGCAGCAAATTGCCAGGGCGAGAGACCCAGTACTTC
D: NA
V: TRBV21-1
size: NA
J: TRBJ2-5

CDR3: CSVNDAGGIEAFF
DNA: TGCAGCGTAAACGATGCCGGGGGAATAGAAGCTTTCTTT
D: NA
V: TRBV29-1
size: NA
J: TRBJ1-1

CDR3: CASRRVMGVETQYF
DNA: TGTGCCAGCAGGCGCGTGATGGGGGTTGAGACCCAGTACTTC
D: NA
V: TRBV28
size: once
J: TRBJ2-5

CDR3: CASSPHPLYEQYF
DNA: TGCGCCAGCAGCCCCCATCCCCTGTACGAGCAGTACTTC
D: NA
V: TRBV5-1
size: few
J: TRBJ2-7

CDR3: CAILKTGSSYNEQFF
DNA: TGTGCCATCCTCAAGACAGGGAGCTCCTACAATGAGCAGTTCTTC
D: TRBD1
V: TRBV2
size: few
J: TRBJ2-1

CDR3: CASSDGQGRYNEQFF
DNA: TGTGCCAGCAGTGACGGACAGGGCCGATACAATGAGCAGTTCTTC
D: TRBD1
V: TRBV12-3/TRBV12-4
size: NA
J: TRBJ2-1

CDR3: CASSRTGNNEAFF
DNA: TGTGCCAGCAGTCGCACAGGAAACAATGAAGCTTTCTTT
D: NA
V: TRBV12-3/TRBV12-4
size: few
J: TRBJ1-1

CDR3: CASSQLATGTNEKLFF
DNA: TGCGCCAGCAGCCAACTTGCGACAGGGACTAATGAAAAACTGTTTTTT
D: TRBD1
V: TRBV4-1
size: few
J: TRBJ1-4

CDR3: CASRLTGLDYGYTF
DNA: TGTGCCAGCAGACTTACAGGGTTAGACTATGGCTACACCTTC
D: NA
V: TRBV27
size: NA
J: TRBJ1-2

CDR3: CASSWTSGTPTDTQYF
DNA: TGTGCCAGCAGTTGGACTAGCGGGACCCCCACAGATACGCAGTATTTT
D: TRBD2
V: TRBV28
size: few
J: TRBJ2-3

CDR3: CASSPPGAGGETQYF
DNA: TGTGCCAGCAGCCCACCTGGGGCCGGCGGGGAGACCCAGTACTTC
D: NA
V: TRBV7-9
size: NA
J: TRBJ2-5

CDR3: CASSSGQGRNYGYTF
DNA: TGTGCCAGCAGCTCCGGACAGGGGCGGAACTATGGCTACACCTTC
D: TRBD1
V: TRBV9
size: NA
J: TRBJ1-2

CDR3: CASSLNYRAVYNEQFF
DNA: TGTGCCAGCAGTTTAAACTACCGGGCAGTCTACAATGAGCAGTTCTTC
D: NA
V: TRBV27
size: NA
J: TRBJ2-1

CDR3: CASSLLGPRDEQYF
DNA: TGTGCCAGCAGTTTACTGGGCCCTCGCGACGAGCAGTACTTC
D: NA
V: TRBV27
size: few
J: TRBJ2-7

CDR3: CASSFGGRDSAFF
DNA: TGTGCCAGCAGTTTTGGTGGGAGGGACTCGGCTTTCTTT
D: NA
V: TRBV12-3/TRBV12-4
size: NA
J: TRBJ1-1